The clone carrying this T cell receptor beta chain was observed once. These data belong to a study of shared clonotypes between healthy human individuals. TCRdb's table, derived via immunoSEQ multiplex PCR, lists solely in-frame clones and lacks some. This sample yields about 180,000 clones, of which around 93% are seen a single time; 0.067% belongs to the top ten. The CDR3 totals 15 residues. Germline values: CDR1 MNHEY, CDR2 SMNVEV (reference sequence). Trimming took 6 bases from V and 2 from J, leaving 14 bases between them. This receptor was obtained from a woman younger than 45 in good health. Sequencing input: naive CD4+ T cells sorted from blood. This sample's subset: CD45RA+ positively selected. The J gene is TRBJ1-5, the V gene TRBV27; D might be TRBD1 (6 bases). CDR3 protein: CASSSPSGGNQPQHF. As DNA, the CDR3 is TGTGCCAGCAGCTCCCCCTCAGGGGGCAATCAGCCCCAGCATTTT.